One sample yielded the 16 T cell receptor beta chains listed below, sequenced in a study of cytomegalovirus exposure and HLA in healthy donors. Vbeta (60) and Jbeta (13) primers were used in the PCR. TCRdb's copy holds only in-frame clones and misses some; the assay was immunoSEQ multiplex PCR. The repertoire holds approximately 190,000 clones, roughly 80% seen once, with around 3.7% in the top ten. Sequencing was carried out using PBMCs. The source of these receptors is a middle-aged man in good health and CMV-seropositive.

The V call is TRBV25-1, the J call TRBJ1-2; D is perhaps TRBD1 (5 bases). From germline, CDR1 is MGHDK and CDR2 SYGVNS. V was trimmed by 0 bases and J by 6 bases, leaving 11 bases between them. The CDR3 is made up of 14 amino acids. The CDR3 loop is CASSEYGQGHGYTF. The CDR3 DNA follows: TGTGCCAGCAGTGAATACGGGCAGGGTCATGGCTACACCTTC.

The CDR3 DNA follows: TGTGCCAGCTCACCAAATCAAGGTGTCCCGGAGCTATACGAGCAGTACTTC. Protein: CASSPNQGVPELYEQYF. This chain links TRBV18 with TRBJ2-7; D is ambiguous. V was pared by 2 bases and J by 4 bases, with 21 bases between. This CDR3 comprises 17 residues. The germline CDR1 and CDR2 sequences are KGHSH and LQKENI.

This chain uses TRBV4-1 with TRBJ2-1; 9 nucleotides match TRBD1. The CDR3 extends over 18 amino acids. Germline V gene lookup returns CDR1 MGHRA and CDR2 YSYEKL. Trimming took 4 bases from V and 6 from J; bases not matched to a gene: 16. Here the CDR3 reads CASSLLKPGQGLGNEQFF. CDR3 DNA sequence: TGCGCCAGCAGCCTCTTGAAACCGGGACAGGGTTTAGGCAATGAGCAGTTCTTC.

This sequence joins TRBV6-1 and TRBJ2-5; 9 bases agree with TRBD2. Germline CDR1 is MNHNS and CDR2 is SASEGT. J gave up 7 bases and V 8 bases, and 11 bases lay outside the gene matches. The CDR3 length is 14 residues. Written as DNA, the CDR3 is TGTGCCAGCGGGGCGGGGGGGCACGGAGGGACCCAGTACTTC. Amino acids: CASGAGGHGGTQYF.

The V call is TRBV28, the J call TRBJ2-7, with 7 bases that match TRBD1. J gave up 6 bases and V 6 bases, and 11 bases lay outside the gene matches. The CDR3 has 14 residues. CDR1 is MDHEN, CDR2 SYDVKM, per germline. The CDR3 DNA follows: TGTGCCAGCAGGGAGCGACAGGGCTCTAGCGAGCAGTACTTC. It translates to CASRERQGSSEQYF.

This sequence joins TRBV10-3 and TRBJ2-7; TRBD2 matches 11 bases. CDR1 is ENHRY, CDR2 SYGVKD, per germline. V dropped 3 bases and J dropped 3; count of bases not matched to a gene: 10. This CDR3 contains 17 residues. DNA of the CDR3: TGTGCCATCAGTGATCTCCCGGGACTAGCGGAGAGCTACGAGCAGTACTTC. It encodes CAISDLPGLAESYEQYF.

This chain links TRBV7-9 with TRBJ2-3; TRBD1 agrees at 8 bases. J gave up 3 bases and V 7 bases, and 9 bases lay outside the gene matches. Germline loops: CDR1 SEHNR, CDR2 FQNEAQ (reference sequence). This CDR3 contains 15 residues. In nucleotides, the CDR3 is TGTGCCAGCACCTCGGTGACAGGGGCTACAGATACGCAGTATTTT. Protein: CASTSVTGATDTQYF. Using reference TRBV7-9 and TRBJ2-3 for the parts outside the CDR3, the full variable domain is DTGVSQNPRHKITKRGQNVTFRCDPISEHNRLYWYRQTLGQGPEFLTYFQNEAQLEKSRLLSDRFSAERPKGSFSTLEIQRTEQGDSAMYLCASTSVTGATDTQYFGPGTRLTVL.

The chain employs TRBV2 and TRBJ1-6; maybe TRBD1 (5 bases). Germline V gene data show CDR1 as SNHLY and CDR2 as FYNNEI. The CDR3 contains 13 residues. Trimming stripped 6 bases from V and 10 bases from J, with 13 bases between. The CDR3: CASSSRALSPLHF. In DNA form, the CDR3 reads TGTGCCAGCAGCTCCAGGGCCCTCTCACCCCTCCACTTT.

This clone has a handful of counts. The chain links TRBV18 to TRBJ1-1; 7 bases are shared with TRBD1. Germline values: CDR1 KGHSH, CDR2 LQKENI. The CDR3 is 15 residues long. Trimming removed 5 bases from V and 3 bases from J; junction bases left unmatched: 9. In DNA form, the CDR3 reads TGTGCCAGCTCATCAACAAACAGGGGTTACACTGAAGCTTTCTTT. This gives the protein CASSSTNRGYTEAFF.

This chain links TRBV19 with TRBJ1-5; weak D call: TRBD1 (5 bases). The germline V gene encodes CDR1 LNHDA and CDR2 SQIVND (reference sequence). This CDR3 spans 15 amino acids. V was shortened by 3 bases and J by 0 bases, with 9 bases between the two germline ends. The CDR3 loop reads CASSIGGISNQPQHF. The CDR3 DNA follows: TGTGCCAGTAGTATCGGGGGAATTAGCAATCAGCCCCAGCATTTT.

The chain uses TRBV30 and TRBJ1-1; D is uncertain. V lost 2 bases to trimming and J lost 8 bases, with 12 bases between them. Germline V gene lookup returns CDR1 GTSNPN and CDR2 SVGIG (reference sequence). This CDR3 region has 12 residues. Written as DNA, the CDR3 is TGTGCCTGGAGTACTCAGGCCGGCGAAGCTTTCTTT. Translated: CAWSTQAGEAFF.

The chain couples TRBV28 to TRBJ2-7, with a tentative D call TRBD2 (5 bases). The CDR3 consists of 14 residues. V was clipped by 6 bases and J by 2 bases, with 14 bases between them. Germline V CDR1 and CDR2: MDHEN, SYDVKM. The CDR3 bases are TGTGCCAGCAGCTCAGCGGCTGGTACCTACGAGCAGTACTTC. This codes for CASSSAAGTYEQYF.

The V call is TRBV11-2, the J call TRBJ2-5, with 8 bases fitting TRBD1. The CDR3 has 17 amino acids. Trimming removed 3 bases from V and 1 base from J; junction bases left unmatched: 10. Germline CDR1 reads SGHAT; CDR2 reads FQNNGV. Here the CDR3 reads CASSFFPGTGSQETQYF. CDR3 nucleotides: TGTGCCAGCAGCTTCTTCCCCGGGACAGGATCCCAAGAGACCCAGTACTTC.

The chain links TRBV4-2 to TRBJ1-5; D remains unclear. V was pared by 1 base and J by 0 bases, with 19 bases between. The CDR3 loop spans 19 amino acids. CDR1 is LGHNA and CDR2 is YNFKEQ in the germline V gene. The CDR3 region is CASSQAPPSRQYSNQPQHF. The DNA of the CDR3 is TGTGCCAGCAGCCAAGCGCCCCCCAGCAGGCAGTATAGCAATCAGCCCCAGCATTTT.

The chain links TRBV2 to TRBJ2-5, with a possible D match to TRBD1 (6 bases). V shed 6 bases and J shed 5 bases, with 19 bases lying between them. The germline V gene encodes CDR1 SNHLY and CDR2 FYNNEI. This CDR3 is built from 15 residues. CDR3 DNA: TGTGCCAGCAGCGCAACAGGGAATCGAGGGGAGACCCAGTACTTC. This translates into CASSATGNRGETQYF.

The chain uses TRBV6-5 and TRBJ2-7; D is perhaps TRBD2 (5 bases). The V end was cut by 6 bases, the J end by 3 bases, with 15 bases between. The CDR3 sequence is 14 residues long. Germline CDR1 reads MNHEY; CDR2 reads SVGAGI. The CDR3 reads CASRPSVGGYEQYF. The DNA for the CDR3 is TGTGCCAGCAGACCCTCGGTAGGAGGCTACGAGCAGTACTTC.